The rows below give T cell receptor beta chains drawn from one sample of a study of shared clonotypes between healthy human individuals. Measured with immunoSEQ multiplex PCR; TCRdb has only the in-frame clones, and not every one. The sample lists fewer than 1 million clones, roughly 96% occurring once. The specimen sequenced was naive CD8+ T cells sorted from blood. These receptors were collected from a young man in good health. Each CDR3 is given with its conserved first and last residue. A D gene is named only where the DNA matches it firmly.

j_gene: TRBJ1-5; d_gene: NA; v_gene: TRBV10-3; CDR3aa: CAISKGGTAGLRVQPQHF
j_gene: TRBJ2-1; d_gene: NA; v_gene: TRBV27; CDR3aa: CASSSKGGRRYNEQFF
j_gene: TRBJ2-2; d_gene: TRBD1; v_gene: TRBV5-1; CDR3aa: CASSLETGSGELFF
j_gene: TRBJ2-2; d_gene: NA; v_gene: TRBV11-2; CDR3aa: CASSQTGLTNTGELFF
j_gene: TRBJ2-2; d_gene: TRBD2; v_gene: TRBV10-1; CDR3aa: CASSDSGTPGTGELFF
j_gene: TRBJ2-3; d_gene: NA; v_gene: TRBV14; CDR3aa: CASSSRWATDTQYF
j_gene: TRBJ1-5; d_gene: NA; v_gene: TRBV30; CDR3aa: CAWYEGGTQPQHF
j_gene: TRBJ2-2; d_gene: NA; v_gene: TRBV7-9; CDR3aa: CASQITSGRELFF
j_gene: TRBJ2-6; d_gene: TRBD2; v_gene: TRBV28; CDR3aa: CATTGLADYSGANVLTF
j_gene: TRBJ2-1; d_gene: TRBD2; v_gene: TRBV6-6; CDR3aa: CASSGTSGRNEQFF
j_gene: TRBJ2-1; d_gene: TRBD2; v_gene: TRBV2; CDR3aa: CASSDPGLLSSYNEQFF
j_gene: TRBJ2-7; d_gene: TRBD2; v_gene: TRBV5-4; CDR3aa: CASSPGTSGTPQYF
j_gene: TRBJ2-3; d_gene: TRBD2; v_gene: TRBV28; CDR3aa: CASSLKAGEFNFDTQYF
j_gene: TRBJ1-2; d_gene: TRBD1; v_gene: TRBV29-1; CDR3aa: CSVRQGDSYGYTF
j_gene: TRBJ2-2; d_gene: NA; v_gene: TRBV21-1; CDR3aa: CASSKESSGRAVELFF
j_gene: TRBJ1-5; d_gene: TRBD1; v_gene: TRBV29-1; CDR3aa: CSVEVSGQGNQPQHF
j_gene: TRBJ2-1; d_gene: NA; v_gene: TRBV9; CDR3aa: CASSVSSGEYNEQFF
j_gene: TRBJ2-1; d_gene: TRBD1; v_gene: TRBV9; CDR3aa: CASSVAVTGANNEQFF
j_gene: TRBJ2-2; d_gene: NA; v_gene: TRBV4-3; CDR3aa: CASSQEGGPNTGELFF
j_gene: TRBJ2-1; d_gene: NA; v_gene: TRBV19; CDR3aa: CASSIRSRGDNEQFF
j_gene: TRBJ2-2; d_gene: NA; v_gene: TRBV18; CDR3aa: CASSHPLAGLNTGELFF
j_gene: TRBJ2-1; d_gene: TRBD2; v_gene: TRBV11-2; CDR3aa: CASSLGSSGTFYNEQFF
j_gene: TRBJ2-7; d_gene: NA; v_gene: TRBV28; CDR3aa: CASSLSPGSSSEQYF
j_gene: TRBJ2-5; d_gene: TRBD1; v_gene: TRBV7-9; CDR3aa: CASSFIVTGTETQYF
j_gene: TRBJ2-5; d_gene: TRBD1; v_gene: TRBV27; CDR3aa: CASADGTDLLMETQYF
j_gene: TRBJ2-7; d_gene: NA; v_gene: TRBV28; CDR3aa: CASSIPSGEAPYEQYF
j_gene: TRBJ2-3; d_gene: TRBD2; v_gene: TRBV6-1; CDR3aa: CAIPGLAEGTQYF
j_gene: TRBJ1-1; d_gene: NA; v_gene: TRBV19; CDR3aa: CASSISGTRGEPTEAFF
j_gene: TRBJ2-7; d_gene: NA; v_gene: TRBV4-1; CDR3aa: CASSQLGIFGQYF
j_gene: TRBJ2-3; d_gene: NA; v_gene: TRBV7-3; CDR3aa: CASSLDAGPPTDTQYF
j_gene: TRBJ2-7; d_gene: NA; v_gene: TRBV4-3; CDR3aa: CASSQARGWYEQYF
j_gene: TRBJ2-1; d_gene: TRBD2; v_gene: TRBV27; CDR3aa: CASSTGRAAYNEQFF